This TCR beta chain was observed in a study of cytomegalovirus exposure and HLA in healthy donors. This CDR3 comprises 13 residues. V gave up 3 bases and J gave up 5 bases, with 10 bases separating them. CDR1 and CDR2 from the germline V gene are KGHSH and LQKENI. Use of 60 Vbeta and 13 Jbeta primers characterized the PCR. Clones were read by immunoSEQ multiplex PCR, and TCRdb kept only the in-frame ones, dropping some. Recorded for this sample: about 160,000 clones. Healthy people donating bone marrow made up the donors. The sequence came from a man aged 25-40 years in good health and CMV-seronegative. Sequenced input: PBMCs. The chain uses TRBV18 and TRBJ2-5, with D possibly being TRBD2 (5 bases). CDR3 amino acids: CASSPSSLETQYF. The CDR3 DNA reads TGTGCCAGCTCACCGTCTAGCTTGGAGACCCAGTACTTC.